This TCR beta chain was sequenced in a study of blood T cell repertoires in COVID-19 (dated by TCRdb to 2018 to 2020). Turning to the overall study: Samples from collaborators originated in the United States, Italy and Spain and spanned both the acute and convalescent phases of COVID-19. The prospective study material was composed of cDNA or gDNA derived from T cells, B-cell-depleted T cells, or PBMCs. Deeply sampled blood TCRbeta repertoires from subjects exposed to, actively infected with, or recovered from COVID-19 were included in the dataset. The repertoires were released in a freely available public database meant as a resource for research on the immune response to SARS-CoV-2. Samples were obtained from the ongoing ImmuneRACE study (first 160 participants) and from roughly 1,300 subjects provided by 6 global collaborators. A de-identified subject ID, COVID-19 status, age in years and sex were almost always included in the sample metadata. HLA class I and class II types, where available, came from metadata supplied by the sample provider rather than from assay-based typing.

Beyond this particular receptor, the publication reports: The quantity of clinical and demographic metadata differed by source and by participant and was supplied without curation.

TCRbeta CDR3 regions were amplified from genomic DNA by means of the immunoSEQ Assay, a bias-controlled multiplex PCR. The paper's processing steps were these. The number of nucleated cells in each sample was estimated by amplification of reference gene primers within the assay. Sequence reads were collapsed and filtered to measure the absolute abundance of every unique TCRbeta CDR3 rearrangement. For each sample, productive Simpson clonality was calculated by taking the square root of Simpson's diversity index across productive rearrangements. TCRdb stores this immuneACCESS table with in-frame sequences only. Part of the clones is absent; in the studies checked, under half of the shortfall reflects unresolved V genes, and no reason is known for the rest. That table gives V, J and clone size, and the DNA gave D and trimming. The sample table records approximately 120,000 clones; over 70% of these occur just once. 20% of the sample is taken by the ten largest.

Compared with germline, V lacks 5 bases and J lacks 0 bases; bases without a gene match: 7. The germline V gene supplies CDR1 SNHLY and CDR2 FYNNEI. The CDR3 numbers 15 residues from cysteine through phenylalanine. Only the CDR3 region is kept as DNA, spanning 45 bases read in frame from base 1. Whole blood was collected in K2EDTA tubes by collaborating institutions according to the institutions' own protocols. For TCRbeta analysis, collaborators shipped samples as frozen whole blood, isolated PBMCs, or DNA extracted from either of those sample types. As concerns this clone: The antigen it binds to is not known. Nothing much larger sits one base from this clone, and base qualities are not available.

The clonotype comes from an elderly man with acute or convalescent COVID-19. The sequenced sample consisted of peripheral blood. The chain is assembled from TRBV2 and TRBJ2-7; 7 central nucleotides agree with TRBD1. The bases are TGTGCCAGCAGTAGGGACAGACTCAGCTCCTACGAGCAGTACTTC. Translated, it reads CASSRDRLSSYEQYF.